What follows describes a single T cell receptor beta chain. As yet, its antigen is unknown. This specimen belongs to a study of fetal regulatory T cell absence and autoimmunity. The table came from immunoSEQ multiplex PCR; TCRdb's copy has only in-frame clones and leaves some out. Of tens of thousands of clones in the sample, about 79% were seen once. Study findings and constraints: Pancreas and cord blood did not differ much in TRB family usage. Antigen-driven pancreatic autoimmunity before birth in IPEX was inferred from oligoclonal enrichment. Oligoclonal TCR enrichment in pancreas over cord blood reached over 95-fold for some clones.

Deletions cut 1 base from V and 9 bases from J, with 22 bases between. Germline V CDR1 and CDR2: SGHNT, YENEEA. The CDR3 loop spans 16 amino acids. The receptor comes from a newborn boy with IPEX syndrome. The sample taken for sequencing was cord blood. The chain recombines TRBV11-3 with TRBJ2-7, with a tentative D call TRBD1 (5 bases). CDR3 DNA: TGTGCCAGCAGCTTAGCCCAGGGTAACTACGGTAAGGTGCAGTACTTC. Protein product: CASSLAQGNYGKVQYF.